This TCR beta chain was profiled in a study of cytomegalovirus exposure and HLA in healthy donors. It was with 60 Vbeta and 13 Jbeta primers that the PCR ran. Only in-frame clones appear in the TCRdb table, and some are missing; sequencing was by immunoSEQ multiplex PCR. The table lists fewer than 250,000 clones, around 82% of them singletons. General study points: Altogether, around 160 TCR beta chains were recorded as cytomegalovirus-associated.

The table lists this clone with a count of one. The target antigen is unknown. CDR1 is SQVTM, CDR2 ANQGSEA, per germline. This CDR3 region has 15 residues. The clonotype was recovered from a man in his forties in good health and CMV-seropositive. The chain employs TRBV29-1 and TRBJ2-5; 9 bases fit TRBD1. The J call could be wrong; TRBJ2-7 is a better fit for the DNA end. The sequencing sample was made of PBMCs. The CDR3: CSVEYAGTGHYEQYF. The CDR3 DNA reads TGCAGCGTTGAATACGCCGGGACAGGGCACTACGAGCAGTACTTC.